A selection of T cell receptor beta chains follows, all from one sample in a study of OX40 agonist ivuxolimab in advanced cancers. The table came from immunoSEQ multiplex PCR; TCRdb's copy has only in-frame clones and leaves some out. The repertoire consists of about 110,000 clones, with 89% occurring once and the leading ten covering 0.27%. The sample was CD4+ or CD8+ T cells sorted from blood, taken in a trial of the OX40 agonist ivuxolimab. These receptors all stem from an adult with an advanced solid tumor such as melanoma, head and neck, liver or kidney cancer. CDR3s include the opening cysteine and the closing phenylalanine or tryptophan. A D gene is named only where the DNA matches it firmly. Only part of the rows carry a size: once, few, many, or a class if the clone is expanded.

J gene: TRBJ1-5; V gene: TRBV7-8; D gene: TRBD1; clone size: -; CDR3 DNA: TGTGCCAGCAGCGCCGGACAGGGGGCCAGGCAGCCCCAGCATTTT; CDR3 protein: CASSAGQGARQPQHF
J gene: TRBJ2-7; V gene: TRBV5-1; D gene: TRBD2; clone size: -; CDR3 DNA: TGCGCCAGCAGCCCTAGCGGGAGCAGCTCCTACGAGCAGTACTTC; CDR3 protein: CASSPSGSSSYEQYF
J gene: TRBJ1-2; V gene: TRBV5-8; D gene: -; clone size: -; CDR3 DNA: TGTGCCAGCACCATTGAAGAAGTTGGCTATGGCTACACCTTC; CDR3 protein: CASTIEEVGYGYTF
J gene: TRBJ2-3; V gene: TRBV7-9; D gene: TRBD1; clone size: once; CDR3 DNA: TGTGCCAGCAGCCACCCCTTATCGCCACAGGGGGCAAGAGATACGCAGTATTTT; CDR3 protein: CASSHPLSPQGARDTQYF
J gene: TRBJ1-1; V gene: TRBV7-9; D gene: -; clone size: -; CDR3 DNA: TGTGCCAGCAGCTCCCGGGCGGACACTGAAGCTTTCTTT; CDR3 protein: CASSSRADTEAFF
J gene: TRBJ1-3; V gene: TRBV18; D gene: TRBD1; clone size: -; CDR3 DNA: TGTGCCAGCTCATTGACAGGGGACAACTCTGGAAACACCATATATTTT; CDR3 protein: CASSLTGDNSGNTIYF
J gene: TRBJ1-1; V gene: TRBV9; D gene: -; clone size: once; CDR3 DNA: TGTGCCAGCAGCCCCCACAGGGCGAACACTGAAGCTTTCTTT; CDR3 protein: CASSPHRANTEAFF
J gene: TRBJ2-7; V gene: TRBV28; D gene: -; clone size: once; CDR3 DNA: TGTGCCAGCAGTTTAGGCAGGCCCCCAGTAAGGTTCTACGAGCAGTACTTC; CDR3 protein: CASSLGRPPVRFYEQYF
J gene: TRBJ1-1; V gene: TRBV2; D gene: TRBD1; clone size: -; CDR3 DNA: TGTGCCAGCACCCCATACTGGACAGGGAGTACTGAAGCTTTCTTT; CDR3 protein: CASTPYWTGSTEAFF
J gene: TRBJ2-7; V gene: TRBV28; D gene: -; clone size: -; CDR3 DNA: TGTGCCAGCAGAGTACCGGGACTTCCCTCCTACGAGCAGTACTTC; CDR3 protein: CASRVPGLPSYEQYF
J gene: TRBJ1-4; V gene: TRBV9; D gene: -; clone size: -; CDR3 DNA: TGTGCCAGCAGCGTAGGAGCAGGCATTAATGAAAAACTGTTTTTT; CDR3 protein: CASSVGAGINEKLFF
J gene: TRBJ2-3; V gene: TRBV4-3; D gene: -; clone size: -; CDR3 DNA: TGCGCCAGCAGCCAAGATCAAAGCGTCCTCACAGATACGCAGTATTTT; CDR3 protein: CASSQDQSVLTDTQYF
J gene: TRBJ2-1; V gene: TRBV5-1; D gene: -; clone size: -; CDR3 DNA: TGCGCCAGCAGCTTGTTCAGGGGTTCCGACAATGAGCAGTTCTTC; CDR3 protein: CASSLFRGSDNEQFF
J gene: TRBJ1-2; V gene: TRBV29-1; D gene: TRBD1; clone size: -; CDR3 DNA: TGCAGCGTTGAAGTCGAGACAGGGACCTATGGCTACACCTTC; CDR3 protein: CSVEVETGTYGYTF
J gene: TRBJ2-7; V gene: TRBV11-2; D gene: -; clone size: -; CDR3 DNA: TGTGCCAGCAGCTTGAAGGGGATGGGTCTGGAGCAGTACTTC; CDR3 protein: CASSLKGMGLEQYF
J gene: TRBJ2-2; V gene: TRBV29-1; D gene: -; clone size: -; CDR3 DNA: TGCAGCGGCTCTGCGGGTGGGACCGGGGAGCTGTTTTTT; CDR3 protein: CSGSAGGTGELFF
J gene: TRBJ2-7; V gene: TRBV10-3; D gene: -; clone size: -; CDR3 DNA: TGTGCCATCAGTGAGTCGTTACAAATAAACTACGAGCAGTACTTC; CDR3 protein: CAISESLQINYEQYF
J gene: TRBJ1-3; V gene: TRBV9; D gene: -; clone size: -; CDR3 DNA: TGTGCCAGCAGCGCCGGGACTGACTCTGGAAACACCATATATTTT; CDR3 protein: CASSAGTDSGNTIYF
J gene: TRBJ2-7; V gene: TRBV29-1; D gene: TRBD1; clone size: -; CDR3 DNA: TGCAGCGTTGAAGATACAGGGGACTACGAGCAGTACTTC; CDR3 protein: CSVEDTGDYEQYF
J gene: TRBJ2-5; V gene: TRBV19; D gene: TRBD2; clone size: -; CDR3 DNA: TGTGCCAGTAGTGATAGCGGGAGTCAAGAGACCCAGTACTTC; CDR3 protein: CASSDSGSQETQYF
J gene: TRBJ1-4; V gene: TRBV4-3; D gene: -; clone size: -; CDR3 DNA: TGCGCCAGCAGTGCGGACGGACCCAATGAAAAACTGTTTTTT; CDR3 protein: CASSADGPNEKLFF
J gene: TRBJ2-1; V gene: TRBV19; D gene: -; clone size: -; CDR3 DNA: TGTGCCAGTAGGGCGGGGGCGCTTTACAATGAGCAGTTCTTC; CDR3 protein: CASRAGALYNEQFF
J gene: TRBJ2-7; V gene: TRBV6-1; D gene: -; clone size: -; CDR3 DNA: TGTGCCAGCAGTGTTGAGGGGGAACACGAGCAGTACTTC; CDR3 protein: CASSVEGEHEQYF
J gene: TRBJ1-2; V gene: TRBV29-1; D gene: -; clone size: few; CDR3 DNA: TGCAGCGTTGGACGGGGAGACTATGGCTACACCTTC; CDR3 protein: CSVGRGDYGYTF
J gene: TRBJ2-7; V gene: TRBV5-1; D gene: -; clone size: -; CDR3 DNA: TGCGCCAGCAGCTTGGCTACAGGAGCCTACGAGCAGTACTTC; CDR3 protein: CASSLATGAYEQYF
J gene: TRBJ2-7; V gene: TRBV18; D gene: TRBD2; clone size: -; CDR3 DNA: TGTGCCAGCTCACCGGGACTAGCGGGGGTTACCTACGAGCAGTACTTC; CDR3 protein: CASSPGLAGVTYEQYF
J gene: TRBJ1-1; V gene: TRBV27; D gene: -; clone size: -; CDR3 DNA: TGTGCCAGCAGTTTATCGGCAACTTGGGGGAACACTGAAGCTTTCTTT; CDR3 protein: CASSLSATWGNTEAFF
J gene: TRBJ1-4; V gene: TRBV18; D gene: TRBD1; clone size: -; CDR3 DNA: TGTGCCAGCGAACCTGACAGGGGGCGGACTAATGAAAAACTGTTTTTT; CDR3 protein: CASEPDRGRTNEKLFF
J gene: TRBJ2-5; V gene: TRBV5-1; D gene: -; clone size: -; CDR3 DNA: TGCGCCAGCAGCTCCTTAGGGACGGAGACCCAGTACTTC; CDR3 protein: CASSSLGTETQYF
J gene: TRBJ2-5; V gene: TRBV13; D gene: -; clone size: -; CDR3 DNA: TGTGCCAGCAGCCGCCTTGGGGACGGGACCACCAAAGGCAAGGGAAGGGGGGCACAAGAGACCCAGTACTTC; CDR3 protein: CASSRLGDGTTKGKGRGAQETQYF
J gene: TRBJ1-1; V gene: TRBV28; D gene: -; clone size: once; CDR3 DNA: TGTGCCTCAATGGGAGTAGGCGTCACTGAAGCTTTCTTT; CDR3 protein: CASMGVGVTEAFF
J gene: TRBJ2-1; V gene: TRBV28; D gene: -; clone size: -; CDR3 DNA: TGTGCCAGCAGTAGCGGATCGTACAATGAGCAGTTCTTC; CDR3 protein: CASSSGSYNEQFF
J gene: TRBJ2-1; V gene: TRBV9; D gene: -; clone size: once; CDR3 DNA: TGTGCCAGCAGCGCCCGGGACCGAACCTACAATGAGCAGTTCTTC; CDR3 protein: CASSARDRTYNEQFF
J gene: TRBJ2-5; V gene: TRBV19; D gene: TRBD1; clone size: few; CDR3 DNA: TGTGCCAGTAACGCCGGGACAGGGGGCGCGGAGACCCAGTACTTC; CDR3 protein: CASNAGTGGAETQYF
J gene: TRBJ2-3; V gene: TRBV29-1; D gene: -; clone size: -; CDR3 DNA: TGCAGCGTTGCTAGACCCCTCACAGATACGCAGTATTTT; CDR3 protein: CSVARPLTDTQYF
J gene: TRBJ1-5; V gene: TRBV7-9; D gene: -; clone size: -; CDR3 DNA: TGTGCCAGCAGCCCCAGCGGGGGGACCCCAAGCCAGCCCCAGCATTTT; CDR3 protein: CASSPSGGTPSQPQHF
J gene: TRBJ2-1; V gene: TRBV18; D gene: -; clone size: -; CDR3 DNA: TGTGCCAGCTCACCACGGGCGCCCTCGCACTCTTACAATGAGCAGTTCTTC; CDR3 protein: CASSPRAPSHSYNEQFF
J gene: TRBJ2-6; V gene: TRBV7-9; D gene: -; clone size: -; CDR3 DNA: TGTGCCAGCAGCACACGAATCGGGAGCACTGGGGCCAACGTCCTGACTTTC; CDR3 protein: CASSTRIGSTGANVLTF
J gene: TRBJ1-4; V gene: TRBV6-6; D gene: TRBD1; clone size: -; CDR3 DNA: TGTGCCACTAGGACAGGGGATGAAAAACTGTTTTTT; CDR3 protein: CATRTGDEKLFF
J gene: TRBJ1-3; V gene: TRBV2; D gene: -; clone size: -; CDR3 DNA: TGTGCCAGCGTGAGTTCTGGAAACACCATATATTTT; CDR3 protein: CASVSSGNTIYF
J gene: TRBJ2-2; V gene: TRBV7-2; D gene: -; clone size: few; CDR3 DNA: TGTGCCAGCAGCTCGGACACCGGGGAGCTGTTTTTT; CDR3 protein: CASSSDTGELFF
J gene: TRBJ1-6; V gene: TRBV19; D gene: -; clone size: once; CDR3 DNA: TGTGCCAGTAGTATTGTTTGGAGTTCACCCCTCCACTTT; CDR3 protein: CASSIVWSSPLHF
J gene: TRBJ1-1; V gene: TRBV11-2; D gene: TRBD1; clone size: -; CDR3 DNA: TGTGCCAGCAGCTTGACAGGGGTAGGGGACACTGAAGCTTTCTTT; CDR3 protein: CASSLTGVGDTEAFF
J gene: TRBJ1-1; V gene: TRBV6-5; D gene: TRBD1; clone size: -; CDR3 DNA: TGTGCCAGCGCAGTAACCGGGACAGGGGAAGCTTTCTTT; CDR3 protein: CASAVTGTGEAFF